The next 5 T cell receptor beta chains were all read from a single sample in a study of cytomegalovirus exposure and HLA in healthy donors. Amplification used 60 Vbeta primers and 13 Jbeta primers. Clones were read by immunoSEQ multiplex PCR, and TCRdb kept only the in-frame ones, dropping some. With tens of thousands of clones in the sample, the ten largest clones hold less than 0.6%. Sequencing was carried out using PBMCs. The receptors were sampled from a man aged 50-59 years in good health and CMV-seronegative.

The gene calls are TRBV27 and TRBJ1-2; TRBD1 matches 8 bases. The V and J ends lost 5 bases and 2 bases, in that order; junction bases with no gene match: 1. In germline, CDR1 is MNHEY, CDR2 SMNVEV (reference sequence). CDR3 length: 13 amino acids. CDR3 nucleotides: TGTGCCAGCAGTCCAGGGGGCAACTATGGCTACACCTTC. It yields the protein CASSPGGNYGYTF.

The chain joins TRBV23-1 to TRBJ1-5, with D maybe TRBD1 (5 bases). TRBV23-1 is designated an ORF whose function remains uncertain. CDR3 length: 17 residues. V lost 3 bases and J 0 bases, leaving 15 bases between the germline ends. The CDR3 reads CASSHPRGGYSNQPQHF. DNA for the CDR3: TGCGCCAGCAGTCACCCGCGGGGGGGATATAGCAATCAGCCCCAGCATTTT.

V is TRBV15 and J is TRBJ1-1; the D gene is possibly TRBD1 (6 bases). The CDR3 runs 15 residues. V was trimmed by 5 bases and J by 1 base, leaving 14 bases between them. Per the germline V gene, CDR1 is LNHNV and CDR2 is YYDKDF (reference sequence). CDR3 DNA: TGTGCCACCAGCCGCGGACAGTTGTGGAACACTGAAGCTTTCTTT. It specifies CATSRGQLWNTEAFF.

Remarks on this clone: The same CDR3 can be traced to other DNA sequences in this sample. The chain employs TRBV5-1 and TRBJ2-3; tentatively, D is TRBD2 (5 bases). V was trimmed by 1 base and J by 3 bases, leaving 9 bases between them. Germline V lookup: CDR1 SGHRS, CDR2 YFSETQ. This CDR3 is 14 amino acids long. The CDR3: CASSLLRGTDTQYF. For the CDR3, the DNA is TGCGCCAGCAGCTTGTTACGGGGAACAGATACGCAGTATTTT.

The CDR3 coding sequence is TGCGCCAGCAGCCAAGATGGGTACAGAGCTGGCTACACCTTC. Translated, it gives CASSQDGYRAGYTF. The chain is built from TRBV4-1 and TRBJ1-2; D gene ambiguous. Germline V lookup: CDR1 MGHRA, CDR2 YSYEKL. CDR3 length: 14 residues. Trimming took off 0 bases at V and 7 bases at J, with 12 bases between the two ends.